The entry below gives a single TCR beta chain sequence along with its context. The table lists this clonotype with a few counts. Its antigen is unknown. No base quality values were provided; no much bigger clone lies one nucleotide off. These data come from a study of blood T cells in healthy people across ages (dated by TCRdb to 2013 to 2016). As for the study more broadly: In model experiments, template switching captured roughly one uniquely barcoded TCR beta cDNA molecule for every two T cells. The donors were divided into four age groups: young (average around 17 years), middle-aged (about 39), aged (approximately 62) and long-lived (nearly 85). For two donors (one aged 18 to 30 and one aged 80 or older), the study analyzed two additional independent replicas of 1 million unique cDNA reads from the same blood draw. Donors of different ages were randomly distributed across sequencing lanes to avoid experimental bias. Age-related changes in TCR beta repertoire diversity were measured in the study by deep sequencing normalized with unique cDNA molecular identifiers. The paper's findings and limits, for the study overall: Conclusive comparison of naive and antigen-experienced compartments was prevented by the profiling of bulk unsorted PBMCs. Compared with the aged group, the long-lived group had more naive CD4+ T cells, fewer expanded clones and increased TCR diversity, suggesting age selection. Observed TCR beta diversity correlated strongly with the percentage of naive T cells measured by flow cytometry. Estimates of total diversity based on one million sequenced T cells were considered lower bounds and underestimates. Observed TCR beta diversity per million T cells fell roughly linearly with age, and a significant reduction was already apparent by age around 40. Donor CMV infection status was unknown, potentially confounding age-related changes in expanded clonotypes.

V was cut back by 4 bases and J by 7 bases, leaving a gap of 17 bases between them. The CDR3 runs 15 amino acids, cysteine and phenylalanine included. Left in the record is the CDR3 DNA by itself, 45 bases read in frame from the first base. CDR1 SGHVS and CDR2 FQNEAQ are derived from the germline V gene. Library creation used 5' RACE. Sequencing relied on an Illumina HiSeq 2500. A second PCR of roughly 7 to 11 cycles was performed with a sample-barcoded 5' primer and a J-beta primer mix. A template-switch 5' adaptor carrying 12 random nucleotides introduced a unique molecular identifier onto each TCR beta cDNA molecule. Each sample yielded at least 2.5 million CDR3-containing paired-end reads. All of the RNA was converted into first-strand cDNA using the Mint cDNA synthesis kit, with a TRBC-specific oligonucleotide serving as the primer. Following uracil-DNA glycosylase treatment, a first 18-cycle PCR with universal primers M1SS and BC2_uni_R was performed on all cDNA. The original pipeline was this. For normalization, 1 million high-quality reads, each with a distinct molecular identifier, were randomly selected from each sample. Instead of being binned into consensus sequences, reads with shared molecular identifiers were discarded. CDR3 identification, clonotype clustering and error correction used MiTCR with a Q25 quality threshold and the strictest error-elimination algorithm. A nonparametric unseen species model with Euler transformation was used to estimate lower-bound total TCR beta diversity. TCRdb's own reprocessing of the public reads used fastp at Q25 and MiXCR and kept productive beta chains. All rows with the same CDR3 protein become a single entry with the most common DNA and genes. The V and J calls were not made by the authors but by TCRdb's processing. Here the sample has 700,000 to 850,000 distinct CDR3 sequences; roughly 40% occur a single time. The ten most abundant clones make up over 10% of the sample.

The approximately 39 donors, aged about 6 to 95 years, were systemically healthy Caucasian individuals from Russia. Each donor gave roughly 9.5 milliliters of peripheral blood, collected into EDTA-treated Vacutainer tubes. Ficoll-Paque density-gradient centrifugation was used to isolate PBMCs, with at least 7 million per sample. Total RNA, at least 5 micrograms per sample, was extracted from PBMCs with Trizol reagent. The percentages of naive CD45RAhigh/CD27high T cells were determined by flow cytometry on a PBMC aliquot from every donor. This clonotype originated in a man aged 18 to 29 in good health. Sequenced sample: blood. The chain links TRBV7-8 with TRBJ2-1, and perhaps TRBD2 as D gene, on 7 matching bases. The nucleotide sequence is TGTGCCAGCAGCTACACCCGAGGGGGGGTAAATGAGCAGTTCTTC. This gives the protein CASSYTRGGVNEQFF.